The 5 T cell receptor beta chains reported below all come from one sample, sequenced in a study of regulatory T cells in long-lasting Graves disease. With iRepertoire HTBI primers and Arm-PCR of CDR3 regions, TCR beta libraries were built. Using its own MiXCR run on the multiplex PCR reads, TCRdb lists one record per CDR3 protein. The sample consists of around 500,000 distinct CDR3 sequences, roughly 16% of them appearing once. The time point was: newly diagnosed GD, antithyroid drugs for less than 3 months. The authors made the TCR library using RNA they extracted from PBMCs. These records were also assigned to another study, of T cells in Graves' hyperthyroidism and ophthalmopathy.

Sequencing used peripheral blood mononuclear cells (PBMCs), obtained at new diagnosis, from a patient treated with antithyroid drugs. Receptors were obtained from a woman aged 35 to 59 with Graves disease.

This clonotype has just a few counts. This rearrangement joins TRBV7-3 to TRBJ1-5, with D possibly being TRBD1 (6 bases). The CDR3 covers 20 residues. V was clipped by 0 bases and J by 0 bases, with 21 bases between them. Germline V gene sequence: CDR1 SGHTA, CDR2 FQGTGA. The CDR3, as DNA: TGTGCCAGCAGCTTAACCGGGGGCAGAAGTTACGGTGATAGCAATCAGCCCCAGCATTTT. Protein sequence: CASSLTGGRSYGDSNQPQHF.

Points on this clonotype: It may be a read error: a sequence one base away is much more abundant. The chain links TRBV12-3 or TRBV12-4 to TRBJ1-2, with D maybe TRBD1 (6 bases). Trimming removed 8 bases at V and 7 bases at J, with 20 bases between. This CDR3 contains 14 residues. This chain's CDR3 is CASASYRENSGYTF. For the CDR3, the DNA is TGTGCCAGCGCCTCCTACAGGGAGAATAGTGGCTACACCTTC.

There are a few counts of this clonotype. J is TRBJ1-2 and V is TRBV11-2; 7 bases map to TRBD1. The CDR3 contains 11 residues. Per germline, CDR1 SGHAT and CDR2 FQNNGV. V gave up 5 bases and J gave up 10 bases; unmatched junction bases: 4. CDR3 in amino acids: CASSTGQSYTF. The DNA for the CDR3 is TGTGCCAGCAGCACGGGACAGTCCTACACCTTC.

This clonotype was counted at least ten times. V and J are TRBV3-1 and TRBJ1-6; the D gene is possibly TRBD1 (6 bases). The CDR3 totals 15 residues. Germline CDR1 reads LGHDT; CDR2 reads YNNKEL (reference sequence). The V gene lost 3 bases and the J gene lost 8 bases, with 14 bases spanning the gap. The CDR3 DNA sequence: TGTGCCAGCAGCCAGACAGGACTTCGGGATTCACCCCTCCACTTT. It is translated as CASSQTGLRDSPLHF.

Ten or more counts support this clonotype. V gene TRBV12-5 combines with J gene TRBJ1-1, with unresolved D. V was cut by 3 bases and J by 1 base, with 12 bases left in between. The length of the CDR3 is 15 residues. Germline assignment: CDR1 LGHNT and CDR2 FRNRAP. The CDR3: CASGLQHDPNTEAFF. The CDR3 bases are TGTGCTAGTGGTTTACAACACGACCCGAACACTGAAGCTTTCTTT.